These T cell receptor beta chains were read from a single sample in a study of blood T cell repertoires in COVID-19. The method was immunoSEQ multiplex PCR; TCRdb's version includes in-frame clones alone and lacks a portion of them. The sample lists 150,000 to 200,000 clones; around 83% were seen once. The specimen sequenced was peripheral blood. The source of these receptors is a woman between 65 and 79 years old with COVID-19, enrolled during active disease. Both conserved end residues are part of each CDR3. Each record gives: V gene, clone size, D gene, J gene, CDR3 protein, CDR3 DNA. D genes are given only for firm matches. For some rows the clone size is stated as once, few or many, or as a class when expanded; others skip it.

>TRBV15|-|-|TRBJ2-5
CATSRTRLQETQYF
TGTGCCACCAGCAGGACTAGACTACAAGAGACCCAGTACTTC
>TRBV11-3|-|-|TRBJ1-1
CASSLRRGTEAFF
TGTGCCAGCAGCTTAAGAAGGGGCACTGAAGCTTTCTTT
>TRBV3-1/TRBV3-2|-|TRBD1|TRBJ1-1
CASSQEDRFYTEAFF
TGTGCCAGCAGCCAAGAGGACAGGTTTTACACTGAAGCTTTCTTT
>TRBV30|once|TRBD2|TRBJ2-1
CAWSVTSGYYNEQFF
TGTGCCTGGAGTGTCACTAGCGGATACTACAATGAGCAGTTCTTC
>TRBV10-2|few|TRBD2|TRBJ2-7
CASSERLAGRYEQYF
TGCGCCAGCAGTGAGAGGCTAGCGGGAAGATACGAGCAGTACTTC
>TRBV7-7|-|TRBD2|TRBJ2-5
CASSIGLAGGQETQYF
TGTGCCAGCAGCATCGGACTAGCGGGAGGACAAGAGACCCAGTACTTC
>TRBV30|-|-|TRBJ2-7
CAWSAGTPNYEQYF
TGTGCCTGGAGTGCGGGGACTCCTAACTACGAGCAGTACTTC
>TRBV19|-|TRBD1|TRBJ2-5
CASSVDRGPQETQYF
TGTGCCAGTAGTGTCGACAGGGGGCCTCAAGAGACCCAGTACTTC
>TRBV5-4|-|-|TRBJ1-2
CASRSGPGLRGGNYGYTF
TGTGCCAGCAGATCCGGGCCGGGCCTTAGGGGGGGTAACTATGGCTACACCTTC
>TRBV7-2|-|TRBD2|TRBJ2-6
CASSLGLAGVRANVLTF
TGTGCCAGCAGCTTAGGTCTAGCGGGTGTACGGGCCAACGTCCTGACTTTC
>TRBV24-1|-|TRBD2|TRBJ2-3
CATSKATGLAGVGGADTQYF
TGTGCCACCAGCAAGGCGACTGGACTAGCGGGAGTGGGTGGAGCAGATACGCAGTATTTT
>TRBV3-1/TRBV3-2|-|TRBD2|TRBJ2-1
CASSSHGSGSRQFF
TGTGCCAGCAGCTCACACGGGAGCGGGAGTCGGCAGTTCTTC
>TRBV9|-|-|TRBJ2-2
CASSLGTLPTGELFF
TGTGCCAGCAGCCTCGGGACTCTACCCACCGGGGAGCTGTTTTTT
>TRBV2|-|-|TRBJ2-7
CASRRDRSGYEQYF
TGTGCCAGCAGGCGGGACCGGTCTGGCTACGAGCAGTACTTC
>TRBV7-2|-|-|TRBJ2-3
CASSLSQGDTQYF
TGTGCCAGCAGCTTGAGCCAGGGAGATACGCAGTATTTT
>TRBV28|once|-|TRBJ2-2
CASSLGPGNTGELFF
TGTGCCAGCAGTTTGGGCCCAGGGAACACCGGGGAGCTGTTTTTT
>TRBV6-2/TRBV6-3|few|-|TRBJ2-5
CASSLSVETQYF
TGTGCCAGCAGTCTTTCGGTAGAGACCCAGTACTTC
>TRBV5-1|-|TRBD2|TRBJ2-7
CASSLDSGNPSYEQYF
TGCGCCAGCAGCTTGGATAGCGGGAATCCTTCCTACGAGCAGTACTTC
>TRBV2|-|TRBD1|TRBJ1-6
CASTLDRVNSPLHF
TGTGCCAGCACCCTCGACAGGGTAAATTCACCCCTCCACTTT
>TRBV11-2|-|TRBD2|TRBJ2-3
CASSRLAPISTDTQYF
TGTGCCAGCAGTCGACTAGCGCCAATTAGCACAGATACGCAGTATTTT
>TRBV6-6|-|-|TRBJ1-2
CATEPGLNYGYTF
TGTGCCACCGAGCCGGGACTGAACTATGGCTACACCTTC
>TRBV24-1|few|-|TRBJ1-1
CATRASQGEAFF
TGTGCCACCAGGGCGTCGCAGGGTGAAGCTTTCTTT
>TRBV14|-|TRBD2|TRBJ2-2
CASSPLAEMLTGELFF
TGTGCCAGCAGCCCTCTAGCGGAGATGCTCACCGGGGAGCTGTTTTTT
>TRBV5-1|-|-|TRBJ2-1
CASSLVLRASKQGRNEQFF
TGCGCCAGCAGCTTGGTACTACGAGCCTCAAAACAGGGGAGGAATGAGCAGTTCTTC
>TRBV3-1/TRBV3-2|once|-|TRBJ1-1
CASSQTTSGQTEAFF
TGTGCCAGCAGCCAGACAACTAGTGGGCAAACTGAAGCTTTCTTT
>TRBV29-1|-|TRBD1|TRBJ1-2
CSVEGGQGFNYGYTF
TGCAGCGTCGAGGGGGGACAGGGTTTCAACTATGGCTACACCTTC
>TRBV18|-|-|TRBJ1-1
CASSWSTDEAFF
TGTGCCAGCTCATGGTCTACAGACGAAGCTTTCTTT
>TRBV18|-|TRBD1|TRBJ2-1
CASSQTGQGNDNEQFF
TGTGCCAGCTCACAAACGGGACAGGGGAATGACAATGAGCAGTTCTTC
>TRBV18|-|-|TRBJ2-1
CASSPPSSNEQFF
TGTGCCAGCTCACCACCTAGTAGCAATGAGCAGTTCTTC
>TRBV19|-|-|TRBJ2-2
CASKGQTNTGELFF
TGTGCCAGTAAAGGACAGACCAACACCGGGGAGCTGTTTTTT
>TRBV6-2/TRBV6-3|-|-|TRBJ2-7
CASSTPGLSGEQYF
TGTGCCAGCAGTACCCCGGGACTCTCGGGCGAGCAGTACTTC
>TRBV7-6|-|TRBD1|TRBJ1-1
CASSPSGQINTEAFF
TGTGCCAGCAGCCCCTCGGGACAGATAAACACTGAAGCTTTCTTT
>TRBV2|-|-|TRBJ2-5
CALRVLGETQYF
TGTGCCCTGAGGGTTCTAGGGGAGACCCAGTACTTC
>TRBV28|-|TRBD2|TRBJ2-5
CASSSRAGEVWETQYF
TGTGCCAGCAGTTCGAGAGCGGGAGAGGTGTGGGAGACCCAGTACTTC
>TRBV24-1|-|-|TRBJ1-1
CATSADFKGAEAFF
TGTGCCACCAGTGCTGACTTCAAGGGAGCTGAAGCTTTCTTT
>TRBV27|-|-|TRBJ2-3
CASSLRGLPDTQYF
TGTGCCAGCAGTTTACGCGGCCTGCCAGATACGCAGTATTTT
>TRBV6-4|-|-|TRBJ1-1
CASSDSSRGTEAFF
TGTGCCAGCAGTGACTCGAGCAGGGGCACTGAAGCTTTCTTT
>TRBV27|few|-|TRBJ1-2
CASSFLSNYGYTF
TGTGCCAGCAGTTTCTTGAGTAACTATGGCTACACCTTC
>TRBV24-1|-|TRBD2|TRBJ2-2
CATSDLRTSGRLVGTGELFF
TGTGCCACCAGTGATTTGCGGACTAGCGGGAGGTTAGTTGGCACCGGGGAGCTGTTTTTT
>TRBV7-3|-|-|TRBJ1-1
CASSLQDSTEAFF
TGTGCCAGCAGCTTACAGGACAGCACTGAAGCTTTCTTT
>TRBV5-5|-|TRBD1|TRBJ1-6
CASSPGTGSSPLHF
TGTGCCAGCAGCCCCGGGACAGGGTCATCACCCCTCCACTTT
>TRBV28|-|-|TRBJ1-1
CASREGPNLKAAEAFF
TGTGCCAGCAGGGAGGGCCCCAATTTAAAGGCGGCTGAAGCTTTCTTT
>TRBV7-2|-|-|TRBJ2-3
CASSLDGEWGTDTQYF
TGTGCCAGCAGCTTAGATGGGGAGTGGGGCACAGATACGCAGTATTTT
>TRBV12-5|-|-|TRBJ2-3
CASGVELPTDTQYF
TGTGCTAGTGGTGTCGAACTCCCTACAGATACGCAGTATTTT
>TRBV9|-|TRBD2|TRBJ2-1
CASSESGRTYNEQFF
TGTGCCAGCAGCGAAAGCGGGAGAACCTACAATGAGCAGTTCTTC
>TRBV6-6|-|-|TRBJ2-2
CASISLGVRTGELFF
TGTGCCAGCATTTCCCTGGGAGTGCGAACCGGGGAGCTGTTTTTT
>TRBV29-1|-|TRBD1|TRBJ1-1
CSVAGQGGTEAFF
TGCAGCGTTGCGGGACAGGGTGGGACTGAAGCTTTCTTT
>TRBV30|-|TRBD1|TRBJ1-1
CAWRDRGVMNTEAFF
TGTGCCTGGAGGGACAGGGGAGTTATGAACACTGAAGCTTTCTTT
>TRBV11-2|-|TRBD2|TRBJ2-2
CASSPYMGLAGTGTGELFF
TGTGCCAGCAGCCCATATATGGGACTAGCGGGGACGGGGACCGGGGAGCTGTTTTTT
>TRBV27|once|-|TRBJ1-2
CASSLEGVEGHGYTF
TGTGCCAGCAGTTTAGAAGGGGTGGAGGGGCATGGCTACACCTTC
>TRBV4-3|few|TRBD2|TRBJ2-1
CASSPGGREGNNEQFF
TGCGCCAGCAGCCCCGGGGGGCGGGAGGGTAACAATGAGCAGTTCTTC
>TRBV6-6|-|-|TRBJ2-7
CASSLERAVEQYF
TGTGCCAGCAGTTTGGAGAGAGCCGTCGAGCAGTACTTC
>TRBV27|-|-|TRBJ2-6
CASSSPGGAGGRFGANVLTF
TGTGCCAGCAGTTCCCCCGGGGGAGCGGGTGGACGCTTTGGGGCCAACGTCCTGACTTTC
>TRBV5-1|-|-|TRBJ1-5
CASSPVGGGNQPQHF
TGCGCCAGCAGCCCGGTGGGAGGGGGCAATCAGCCCCAGCATTTT